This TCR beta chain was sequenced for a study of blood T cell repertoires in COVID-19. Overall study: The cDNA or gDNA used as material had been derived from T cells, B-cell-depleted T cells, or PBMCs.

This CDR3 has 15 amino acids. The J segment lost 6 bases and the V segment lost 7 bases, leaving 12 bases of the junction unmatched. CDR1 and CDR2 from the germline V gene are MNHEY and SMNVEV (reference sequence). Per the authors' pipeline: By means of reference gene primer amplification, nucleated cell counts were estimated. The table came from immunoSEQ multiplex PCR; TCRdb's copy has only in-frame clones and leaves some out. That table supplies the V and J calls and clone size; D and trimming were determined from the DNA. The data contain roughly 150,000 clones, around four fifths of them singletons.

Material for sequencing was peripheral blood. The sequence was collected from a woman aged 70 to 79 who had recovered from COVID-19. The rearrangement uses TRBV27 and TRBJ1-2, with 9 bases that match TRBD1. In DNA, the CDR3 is TGTGCCAGCAAGTCTCCAACAGGGGGCGTCCATGGCTACACCTTC. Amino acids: CASKSPTGGVHGYTF.